This TCR beta chain was recorded in a study of cytomegalovirus exposure and HLA in healthy donors. Findings and caveats of the study: Using the classifier, cytomegalovirus status was reportedly diagnosed with high specificity and sensitivity. Association of a missense DCLRE1C variant with TCR beta V- and J-gene trimming was reported in a later analysis.

PCR primers comprised 60 Vbeta and 13 Jbeta primers. Only in-frame clones appear in the TCRdb table, and some are missing; sequencing was by immunoSEQ multiplex PCR. Of 130,000 to 150,000 clones in the sample, 80% to 85% were seen once. This clone has only a few counts. Its matching antigen is unknown. The sequenced material came from PBMCs. This receptor was identified in a male donor in good health and CMV-seronegative.

CDR3 sequence: CASVTGQPQHF. CDR3 nucleotide sequence: TGTGCCAGCGTTACCGGGCAGCCCCAGCATTTT. This chain links TRBV27 with TRBJ1-5, with D unclear. V was clipped by 8 bases and J by 7 bases, with 9 bases between them. Germline CDR1 is MNHEY and CDR2 is SMNVEV (reference sequence). CDR3 length equals 11 residues.